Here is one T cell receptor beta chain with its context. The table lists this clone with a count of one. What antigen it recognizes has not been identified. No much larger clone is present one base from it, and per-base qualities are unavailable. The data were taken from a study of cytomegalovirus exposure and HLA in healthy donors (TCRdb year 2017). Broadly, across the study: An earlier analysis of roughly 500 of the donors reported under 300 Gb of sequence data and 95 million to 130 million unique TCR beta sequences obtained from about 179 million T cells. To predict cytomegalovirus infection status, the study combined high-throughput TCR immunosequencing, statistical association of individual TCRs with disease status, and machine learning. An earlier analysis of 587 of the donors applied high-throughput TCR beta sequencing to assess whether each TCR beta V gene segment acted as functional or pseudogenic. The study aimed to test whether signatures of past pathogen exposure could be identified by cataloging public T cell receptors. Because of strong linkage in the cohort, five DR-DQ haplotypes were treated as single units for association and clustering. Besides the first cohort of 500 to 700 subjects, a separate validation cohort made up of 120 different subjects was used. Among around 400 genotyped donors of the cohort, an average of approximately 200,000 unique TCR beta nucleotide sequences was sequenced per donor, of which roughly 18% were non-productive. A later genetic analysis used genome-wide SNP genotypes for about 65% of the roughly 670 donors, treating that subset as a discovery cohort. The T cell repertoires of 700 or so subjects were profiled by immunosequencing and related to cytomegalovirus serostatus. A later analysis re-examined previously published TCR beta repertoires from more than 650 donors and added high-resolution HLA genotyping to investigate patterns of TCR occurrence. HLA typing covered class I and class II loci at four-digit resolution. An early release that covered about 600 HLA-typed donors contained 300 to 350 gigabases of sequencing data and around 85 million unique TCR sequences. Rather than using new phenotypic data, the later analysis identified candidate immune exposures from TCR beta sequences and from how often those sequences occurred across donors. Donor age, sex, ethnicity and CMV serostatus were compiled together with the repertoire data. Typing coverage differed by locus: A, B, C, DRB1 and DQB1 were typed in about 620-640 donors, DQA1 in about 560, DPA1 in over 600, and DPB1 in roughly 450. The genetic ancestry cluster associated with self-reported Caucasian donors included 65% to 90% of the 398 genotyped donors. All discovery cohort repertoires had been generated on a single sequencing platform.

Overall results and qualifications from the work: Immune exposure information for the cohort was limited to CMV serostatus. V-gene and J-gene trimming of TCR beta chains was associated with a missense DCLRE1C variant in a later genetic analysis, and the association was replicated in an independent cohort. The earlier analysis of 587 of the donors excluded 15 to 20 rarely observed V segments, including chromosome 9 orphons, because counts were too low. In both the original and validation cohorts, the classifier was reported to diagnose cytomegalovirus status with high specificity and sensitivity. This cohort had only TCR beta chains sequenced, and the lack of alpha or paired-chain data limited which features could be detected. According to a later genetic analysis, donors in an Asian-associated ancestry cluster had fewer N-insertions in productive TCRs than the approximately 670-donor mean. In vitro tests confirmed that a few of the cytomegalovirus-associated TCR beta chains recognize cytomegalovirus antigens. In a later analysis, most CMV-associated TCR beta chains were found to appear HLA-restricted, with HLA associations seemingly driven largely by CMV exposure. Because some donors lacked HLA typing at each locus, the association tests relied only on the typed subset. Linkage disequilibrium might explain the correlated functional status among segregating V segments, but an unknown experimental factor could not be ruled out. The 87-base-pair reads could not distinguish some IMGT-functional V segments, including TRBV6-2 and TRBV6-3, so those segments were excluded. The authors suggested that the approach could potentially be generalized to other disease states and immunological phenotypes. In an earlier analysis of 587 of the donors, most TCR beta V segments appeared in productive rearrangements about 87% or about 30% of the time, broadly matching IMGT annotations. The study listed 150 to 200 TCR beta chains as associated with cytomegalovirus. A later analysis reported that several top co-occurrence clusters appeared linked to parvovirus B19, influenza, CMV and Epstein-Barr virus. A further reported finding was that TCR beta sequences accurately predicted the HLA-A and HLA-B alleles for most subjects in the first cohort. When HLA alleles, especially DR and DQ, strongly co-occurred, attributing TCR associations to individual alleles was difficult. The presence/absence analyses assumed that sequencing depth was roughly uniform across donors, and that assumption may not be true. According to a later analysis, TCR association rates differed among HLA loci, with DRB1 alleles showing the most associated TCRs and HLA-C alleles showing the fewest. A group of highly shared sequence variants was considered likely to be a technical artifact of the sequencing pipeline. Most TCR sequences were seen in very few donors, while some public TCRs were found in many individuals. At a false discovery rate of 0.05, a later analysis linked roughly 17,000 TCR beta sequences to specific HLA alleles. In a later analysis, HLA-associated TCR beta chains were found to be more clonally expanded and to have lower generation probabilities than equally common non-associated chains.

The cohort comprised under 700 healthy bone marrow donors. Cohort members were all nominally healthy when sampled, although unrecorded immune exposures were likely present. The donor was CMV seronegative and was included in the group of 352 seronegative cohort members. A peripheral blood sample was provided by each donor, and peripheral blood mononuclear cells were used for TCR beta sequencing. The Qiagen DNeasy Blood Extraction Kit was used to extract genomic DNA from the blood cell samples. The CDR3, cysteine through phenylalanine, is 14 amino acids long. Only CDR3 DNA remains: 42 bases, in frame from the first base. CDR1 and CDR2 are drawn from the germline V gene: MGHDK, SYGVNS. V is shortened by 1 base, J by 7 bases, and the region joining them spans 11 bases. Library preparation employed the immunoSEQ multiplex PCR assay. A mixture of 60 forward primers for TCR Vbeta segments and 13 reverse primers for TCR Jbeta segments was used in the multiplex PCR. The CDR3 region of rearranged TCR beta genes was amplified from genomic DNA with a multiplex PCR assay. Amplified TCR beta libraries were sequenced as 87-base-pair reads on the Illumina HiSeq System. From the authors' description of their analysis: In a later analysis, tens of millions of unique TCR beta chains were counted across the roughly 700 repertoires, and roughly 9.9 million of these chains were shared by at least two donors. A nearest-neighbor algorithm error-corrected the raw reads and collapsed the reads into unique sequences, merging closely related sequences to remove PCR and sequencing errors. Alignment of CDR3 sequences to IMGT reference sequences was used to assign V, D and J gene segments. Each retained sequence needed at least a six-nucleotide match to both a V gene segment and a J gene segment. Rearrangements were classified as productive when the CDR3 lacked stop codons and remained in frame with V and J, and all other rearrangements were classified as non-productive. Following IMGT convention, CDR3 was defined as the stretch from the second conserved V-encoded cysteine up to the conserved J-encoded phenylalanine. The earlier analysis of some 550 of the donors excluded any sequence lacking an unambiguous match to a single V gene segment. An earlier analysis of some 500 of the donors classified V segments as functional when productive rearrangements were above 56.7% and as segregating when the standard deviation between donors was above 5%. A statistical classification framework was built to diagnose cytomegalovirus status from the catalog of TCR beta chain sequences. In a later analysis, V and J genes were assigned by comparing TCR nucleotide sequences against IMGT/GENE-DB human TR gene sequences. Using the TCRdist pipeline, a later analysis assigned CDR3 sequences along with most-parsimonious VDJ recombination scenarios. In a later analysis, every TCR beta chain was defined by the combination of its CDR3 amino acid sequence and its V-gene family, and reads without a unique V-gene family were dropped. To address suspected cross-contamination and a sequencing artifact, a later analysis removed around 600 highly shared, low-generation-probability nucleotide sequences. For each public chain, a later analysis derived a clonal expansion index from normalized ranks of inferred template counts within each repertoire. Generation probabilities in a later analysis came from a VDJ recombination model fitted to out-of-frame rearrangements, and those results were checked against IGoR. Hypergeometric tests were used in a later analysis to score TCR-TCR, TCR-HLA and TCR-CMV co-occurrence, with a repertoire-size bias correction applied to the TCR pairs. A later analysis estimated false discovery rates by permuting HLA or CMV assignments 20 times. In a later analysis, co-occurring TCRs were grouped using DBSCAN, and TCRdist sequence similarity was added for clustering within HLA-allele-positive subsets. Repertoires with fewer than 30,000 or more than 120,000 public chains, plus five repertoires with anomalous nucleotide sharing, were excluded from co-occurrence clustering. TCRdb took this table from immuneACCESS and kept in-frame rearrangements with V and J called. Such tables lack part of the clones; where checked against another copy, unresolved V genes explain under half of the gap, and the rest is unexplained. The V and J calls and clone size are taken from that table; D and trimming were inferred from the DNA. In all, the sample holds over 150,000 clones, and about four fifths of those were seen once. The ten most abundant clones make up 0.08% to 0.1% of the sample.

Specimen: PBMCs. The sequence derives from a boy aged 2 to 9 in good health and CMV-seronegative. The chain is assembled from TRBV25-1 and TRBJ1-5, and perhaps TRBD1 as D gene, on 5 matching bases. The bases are TGTGCCAGCAGTGAATCGCAGGGCGACCAGCCCCAGCATTTT. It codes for CASSESQGDQPQHF.